This TCR beta chain appears in the sequencing data of a study of blood T cells in healthy people across ages. Study results and limitations: Those diversity estimates obtained from one million T cells were thought to be underestimates. Roughly linear age-related decline in beta diversity appeared, significant by age 40.

The CDR3 length is 14 residues. CDR1 SQVTM and CDR2 ANQGSEA come from the germline V gene. PCR was performed a second time for roughly 7 to 12 cycles using a sample-barcoded 5' primer and a J-beta primer mix. No fewer than 3 million CDR3-containing paired-end reads came from each sample. TCRdb itself ran the 5' RACE reads through MiXCR, one entry per CDR3 protein. The sample records more than 700,000 distinct CDR3 sequences, 40% to 65% being singletons. Each donor's blood draw was around 9.2 milliliters of peripheral blood. Comment on this clonotype: Its antigen is not known.

The receptor comes from a man at least 80 years old in good health. V gene TRBV29-1 combines with J gene TRBJ2-5, with D perhaps being TRBD1 or TRBD2 (5 bases each). The J call may be incorrect, as the DNA end agrees better with TRBJ2-7. The sequencing sample was made of blood. In nucleotides, the CDR3 is TGCAGCGTAGTCCCCCTTCGGGGCCCAGGCGAGCAGTACTTC. The encoded protein is CSVVPLRGPGEQYF.